These 17 T cell receptor beta chains share one sample of origin, sequenced in a study of cytomegalovirus exposure and HLA in healthy donors (dated by TCRdb to the late 2010s). Library method: the immunoSEQ multiplex PCR assay. A mixture of 60 forward primers for TCR Vbeta segments and 13 reverse primers for TCR Jbeta segments was used in the multiplex PCR. TCRdb provides this immuneACCESS table in a form limited to in-frame rearrangements. Some clones are lacking; in checked studies, under half of them reflect an unresolved V gene, and why the rest are absent is not known. For this sample there are around 130,000 clones; more than 8% appear just once. The ten largest account for 4.5% to 6% of the sample. The sequencing input was PBMCs. These receptors were taken from a man aged 40-49 years in good health and CMV-seronegative.

The chain is built from TRBV5-1 and TRBJ1-1; 9 bases map to TRBD1. CDR3 size: 16 residues. Germline loops: CDR1 SGHRS, CDR2 YFSETQ. V lost 5 bases to trimming and J lost 0 bases; unmatched junction nucleotides: 8. CDR3 DNA: TGCGCCAGCAGTCCTGGGACAGGGAGTATGAACACTGAAGCTTTCTTT. Encoded protein: CASSPGTGSMNTEAFF. Using reference TRBV5-1 and TRBJ1-1 for the parts outside the CDR3, the full variable domain is KAGVTQTPRYLIKTRGQQVTLSCSPISGHRSVSWYQQTPGQGLQFLFEYFSETQRNKGNFPGRFSGRQFSNSRSEMNVSTLELGDSALYLCASSPGTGSMNTEAFFGQGTRLTVV.

This clone was seen once. CDR3 in amino acids: CASSYRVSGDTGTQYF. CDR3 nucleotides: TGTGCCAGCAGTTACCGGGTTAGCGGGGACACGGGGACCCAGTACTTC. This sequence joins TRBV6-5 and TRBJ2-7; TRBD2 matches 8 bases. TRBJ2-5 matches the DNA end more closely, so the J call is doubtful. The CDR3 totals 16 residues. Germline CDR1 reads MNHEY; CDR2 reads SVGAGI.

The genes are TRBV28 and TRBJ1-5, with TRBD1 identical over 9 bases. Germline assignment: CDR1 MDHEN and CDR2 SYDVKM. J lost 6 bases, V lost 6 bases, and 9 bases had no gene match. The CDR3 consists of 15 residues. CDR3 region: CASSPGQGRRQPQHF. In DNA, the CDR3 is TGTGCCAGCAGCCCGGGACAGGGAAGGCGTCAGCCCCAGCATTTT. The entire variable domain, with the rest obtained from reference TRBV28 and TRBJ1-5, is as follows: DVKVTQSSRYLVKRTGEKVFLECVQDMDHENMFWYRQDPGLGLRLIYFSYDVKMKEKGDIPEGYSVSREKKERFSLILESASTNQTSMYLCASSPGQGRRQPQHFGDGTRLSIL.

The gene calls are TRBV18 and TRBJ2-3; 10 positions match TRBD2. There are 17 residues in the CDR3. After removal of 2 bases from V and 0 bases from J, the junction contained 5 bases not matched to a gene. Germline V CDR1 and CDR2: KGHSH, LQKENI. The DNA for the CDR3 is TGTGCCAGCTCACCAGTTTCACTAGCGGGGAGCACAGATACGCAGTATTTT. Its protein is CASSPVSLAGSTDTQYF.

This clone was observed a handful of times. The chain joins TRBV15 to TRBJ1-4; 8 bases fit TRBD1. Unmatched junction bases numbered 6, after V lost 0 bases and J lost 6 bases. The V gene's germline CDR1 is LNHNV and CDR2 YYDKDF (reference sequence). There are 16 residues in the CDR3. CDR3 loop: CATSRDGTGTYEKLFF. The CDR3, as DNA: TGTGCCACCAGCAGAGATGGGACAGGTACCTATGAAAAACTGTTTTTT.

The table lists this clone with a few counts. This chain joins TRBV7-2 and TRBJ2-5, with 9 nucleotides matching TRBD2. Looked up from germline, CDR1 is SGHTA and CDR2 is FQGNSA. The CDR3 runs 15 residues. After removal of 5 bases from V and 5 bases from J, the junction contained 9 bases not matched to a gene. CDR3 protein: CASSPDSGGGETQYF. CDR3 nucleotide sequence: TGTGCCAGCAGCCCGGATAGCGGGGGTGGCGAGACCCAGTACTTC.

This chain connects TRBV10-2 to TRBJ1-6; no firm D call. Trimming stripped 1 base from V and 0 bases from J, with 7 bases between. In germline, CDR1 is WSHSY, CDR2 SAAADI. CDR3 size: 16 residues. CDR3 DNA: TGCGCCAGCAGTGAGTTACAGAGCTCCTATAATTCACCCCTCCACTTT. It is translated as CASSELQSSYNSPLHF.

This clone came up a few times. This same CDR3 is encoded by further DNA sequences in the sample. The J gene is TRBJ2-3, the V gene TRBV29-1; 8 nucleotides match TRBD1. V was pared by 6 bases and J by 3 bases, with 5 bases of the junction left unmatched. The length of the CDR3 is 13 residues. From germline, CDR1 is SQVTM and CDR2 ANQGSEA. CDR3 sequence reads: CSVDRGGTDTQYF. The CDR3 nucleotides are TGCAGCGTAGACAGGGGTGGGACAGATACGCAGTATTTT.

The chain combines TRBV11-2 with TRBJ2-1, with 9 bases matching TRBD2. Germline CDR1 is SGHAT and CDR2 is FQNNGV. Trimming at V came to 4 bases and at J to 10 bases, leaving 11 bases not matched to a gene. CDR3 length equals 15 residues. CDR3: CASSWSGGPAGEQFF. CDR3 coding DNA: TGTGCCAGCAGCTGGAGCGGGGGGCCCGCGGGGGAGCAGTTCTTC.

The V gene is TRBV14, the J gene TRBJ2-5, with a weak D call TRBD2 (5 bases). The closer fit of TRBJ2-7 to the DNA end suggests the J call may be wrong. The V gene's germline CDR1 is SGHDN and CDR2 FVKESK. The CDR3 is 13 residues long. In nucleotides, the CDR3 is TGTGCCAGCAGCCACGGACTCTCCTACGAGCAGTACTTC. Protein product: CASSHGLSYEQYF.

The sample holds a few counts of this clone. This chain joins TRBV7-2 and TRBJ2-1, with TRBD1 identical over 9 bases. V gave up 5 bases and J gave up 2 bases; unmatched junction bases: 10. Germline values: CDR1 SGHTA, CDR2 FQGNSA. The CDR3 length is 17 residues. The CDR3 DNA follows: TGTGCCAGCAGCGCCCGGACAGGGGTCAAGGCCTACAATGAGCAGTTCTTC. It encodes CASSARTGVKAYNEQFF.

V is TRBV28 and J is TRBJ2-7; D not certain. Trimming left V 5 bases short and J 6 bases short, with 8 bases between. In germline, CDR1 is MDHEN, CDR2 SYDVKM. This CDR3 spans 11 amino acids. For the CDR3, the DNA is TGTGCCAGCAGTGATAGTCTCGAGCAGTACTTC. It yields the protein CASSDSLEQYF. The variable domain in full, completed from reference TRBV28 and TRBJ2-7, reads DVKVTQSSRYLVKRTGEKVFLECVQDMDHENMFWYRQDPGLGLRLIYFSYDVKMKEKGDIPEGYSVSREKKERFSLILESASTNQTSMYLCASSDSLEQYFGPGTRLTVT.

V and J are TRBV5-8 and TRBJ2-5, with no clear D. The CDR3 length is 14 residues. The germline gives CDR1 SGHTS, CDR2 YDEGEE. The germline V and J ends were trimmed by 1 base and 0 bases, with 7 bases remaining between them. The CDR3 bases are TGTGCCAGCAGCTTGATGCGGTACCAAGAGACCCAGTACTTC. Translating it yields CASSLMRYQETQYF.

This clone was detected a few times. This sequence joins TRBV27 and TRBJ1-2; possibly TRBD1 for D (6 bases). The length of the CDR3 is 14 residues. Between the trimmed V and J ends, which lost 6 bases and 4 bases, there was a span of 15 bases. Germline lookup yields CDR1 MNHEY and CDR2 SMNVEV (reference sequence). This CDR3 reads CASSSGASTYGYTF. The CDR3 DNA follows: TGTGCCAGCAGCTCAGGGGCTTCCACCTATGGCTACACCTTC.

The chain uses TRBV5-1 and TRBJ2-2, with 7 bases fitting TRBD2. CDR1 SGHRS and CDR2 YFSETQ come from the germline V gene. The V and J ends lost 5 bases and 1 base, in that order; junction bases with no gene match: 11. This CDR3 comprises 17 residues. The CDR3 coding sequence is TGCGCCAGCAGTGGCGAGGGCGGGACTATGAACACCGGGGAGCTGTTTTTT. Translation gives CASSGEGGTMNTGELFF.

This chain connects TRBV28 to TRBJ2-1; 7 bases map to TRBD1. The CDR3 has 13 residues. Germline V gives CDR1 MDHEN, CDR2 SYDVKM. Losses at the gene ends were 4 bases for V and 3 bases for J; bases not matched to a gene: 0. The CDR3 bases are TGTGCCAGCAGTTGGGACAGCTACAATGAGCAGTTCTTC. Its translation is CASSWDSYNEQFF. Full variable domain (rest looked up from reference TRBV28 and TRBJ2-1): DVKVTQSSRYLVKRTGEKVFLECVQDMDHENMFWYRQDPGLGLRLIYFSYDVKMKEKGDIPEGYSVSREKKERFSLILESASTNQTSMYLCASSWDSYNEQFFGPGTRLTVL.

The rearrangement links TRBV4-3 to TRBJ1-6; 8 bases line up with TRBD1. CDR3 length: 15 amino acids. V gave up 0 bases and J gave up 7 bases; unmatched junction bases: 2. The germline V gene has CDR1 LGHNA and CDR2 YSLEER. The CDR3 sequence: CASSQDRTGNSPLHF. The CDR3 bases are TGCGCCAGCAGCCAAGATAGGACAGGGAATTCACCCCTCCACTTT.